These 17 T cell receptor beta chains were all obtained from the same sample, sequenced in a study of blood T cell repertoires in COVID-19. The repertoire was sequenced with immunoSEQ multiplex PCR; TCRdb's copy has only in-frame clones and lacks some. The sample has about 180,000 clones, roughly 81% seen once; the top ten hold around 11%. The sample consisted of peripheral blood. The origin of the receptors is a woman of 80 years or more with COVID-19, enrolled during active disease.

The rearrangement joins TRBV4-1 to TRBJ2-7; D not resolved. V was shortened by 0 bases and J by 10 bases, with 13 bases between the two germline ends. From germline, CDR1 is MGHRA and CDR2 YSYEKL. The CDR3 totals 13 residues. The CDR3 DNA sequence: TGCGCCAGCAGCCAAGATCAGGCGAGACATCAGTACTTC. Protein: CASSQDQARHQYF.

V and J are TRBV14 and TRBJ1-4; D gene ambiguous. The V and J ends lost 5 bases and 0 bases respectively, with 13 bases between them. Germline V gene data show CDR1 as SGHDN and CDR2 as FVKESK. The CDR3 covers 16 residues. In DNA, the CDR3 is TGTGCCAGCAGCTCTCCCGCCGGTGCAACTAATGAAAAACTGTTTTTT. Translating gives CASSSPAGATNEKLFF. Full variable domain (outside the CDR3, taken from reference TRBV14 and TRBJ1-4): EAGVTQFPSHSVIEKGQTVTLRCDPISGHDNLYWYRRVMGKEIKFLLHFVKESKQDESGMPNNRFLAERTGGTYSTLKVQPAELEDSGVYFCASSSPAGATNEKLFFGSGTQLSVL.

This clone has a single count. This chain links TRBV7-2 with TRBJ2-7, with D perhaps TRBD1 (6 bases). Per the germline V gene, CDR1 is SGHTA and CDR2 is FQGNSA. The length of the CDR3 is 14 residues. V dropped 5 bases and J dropped 2 bases, with 13 bases sitting between them. CDR3 residues: CASSPTGTPYEQYF. As DNA, the CDR3 is TGTGCCAGCAGCCCAACCGGGACACCCTACGAGCAGTACTTC.

The V and J genes are TRBV5-4 and TRBJ1-2; D may be TRBD1 (6 bases). V dropped 4 bases and J dropped 0 bases, with 13 bases sitting between them. The CDR3 spans 15 residues. Germline V gives CDR1 SGHNT, CDR2 YYREEE (reference sequence). CDR3 loop: CASSIYRAPNYGYTF. CDR3 bases: TGTGCCAGCAGCATCTACAGGGCACCTAACTATGGCTACACCTTC. Looking up the rest from reference TRBV5-4 and TRBJ1-2 gives the full variable domain: ETGVTQSPTHLIKTRGQQVTLRCSSQSGHNTVSWYQQALGQGPQFIFQYYREEENGRGNFPPRFSGLQFPNYSSELNVNALELDDSALYLCASSIYRAPNYGYTFGSGTRLTVV.

The chain has TRBV20-1 and TRBJ1-5; D perhaps matches TRBD1 (6 bases). The CDR3 runs to 17 residues. The germline V and J ends were trimmed by 3 bases and 4 bases, with 22 bases remaining between them. Germline CDR1 and CDR2: DFQATT and SNEGSKA (reference sequence). Here the CDR3 reads CSASPSRGRTENQPQHF. The CDR3, as DNA: TGCAGTGCTAGTCCCTCTCGTGGCAGGACAGAGAATCAGCCCCAGCATTTT.

The chain employs TRBV9 and TRBJ1-1, with D uncertain. V dropped 0 bases and J dropped 5 bases, with 8 bases sitting between them. CDR3 size: 13 residues. Germline-derived CDR1 and CDR2 are SGDLS and YYNGEE. CDR3 loop: CASSVEGATEAFF. CDR3 in DNA: TGTGCCAGCAGCGTAGAAGGAGCAACTGAAGCTTTCTTT.

The gene calls are TRBV15 and TRBJ2-5, with 12 bases aligning to TRBD2. This CDR3 comprises 14 residues. Germline V gives CDR1 LNHNV, CDR2 YYDKDF (reference sequence). Germline trimming cut 11 bases from V and 4 bases from J; bases unmatched to any gene: 8. The CDR3 protein is CAVRLAGAGETQYF. In DNA form, the CDR3 reads TGTGCCGTACGACTAGCGGGAGCTGGAGAGACCCAGTACTTC.

This chain joins TRBV7-3 and TRBJ1-2; D gene ambiguous. Germline V gene sequence: CDR1 SGHTA, CDR2 FQGTGA. The CDR3 has 14 amino acids. V shed 1 base and J shed 6 bases, with 12 bases lying between them. CDR3 region: CASSLREGSDGYTF. The CDR3 nucleotides are TGTGCCAGCAGCTTAAGGGAGGGATCTGATGGCTACACCTTC.

The J gene is TRBJ1-2, the V gene TRBV9; 8 nucleotides line up with TRBD1. This CDR3 is built from 15 residues. CDR1 and CDR2 (germline): SGDLS, YYNGEE. Trimming removed 2 bases from V and 3 bases from J; junction bases left unmatched: 6. CDR3 DNA: TGTGCCAGCAGCGTCCGGGGGACAGGCTACTATGGCTACACCTTC. It encodes CASSVRGTGYYGYTF. The entire variable domain, with the rest obtained from reference TRBV9 and TRBJ1-2, is as follows: DSGVTQTPKHLITATGQRVTLRCSPRSGDLSVYWYQQSLDQGLQFLIQYYNGEERAKGNILERFSAQQFPDLHSELNLSSLELGDSALYFCASSVRGTGYYGYTFGSGTRLTVV.

The V call is TRBV11-2, the J call TRBJ2-7; D remains unclear. V was shortened by 3 bases and J by 11 bases, with 17 bases between the two germline ends. CDR1 is SGHAT and CDR2 is FQNNGV in the germline V gene. The CDR3 is made up of 13 amino acids. CDR3: CASSLSSGTTKYF. The CDR3 nucleotides are TGTGCCAGCAGCTTGTCGTCCGGAACTACAAAGTACTTC.

This clone was detected once. The V and J genes are TRBV7-3 and TRBJ2-3; TRBD2 matches 9 bases. In germline, CDR1 is SGHTA, CDR2 FQGTGA. Unmatched junction bases numbered 6, after V lost 1 base and J lost 7 bases. The CDR3 is made up of 15 amino acids. The CDR3: CASSLIAGGPNTQYF. Here the CDR3 DNA reads TGTGCCAGCAGCTTAATCGCGGGGGGGCCAAATACGCAGTATTTT.

The chain couples TRBV28 to TRBJ1-1; the D is unclear. This CDR3 has 12 residues. The V and J ends lost 10 bases and 0 bases respectively, with 9 bases between them. CDR1 and CDR2 (germline): MDHEN, SYDVKM. The DNA of the CDR3 is TGTGCCACCCGTCTATTGAACACTGAAGCTTTCTTT. Protein product: CATRLLNTEAFF.

The rearrangement links TRBV28 to TRBJ2-7; tentative D call: TRBD2 (6 bases). V lost 4 bases, J lost 3 bases, and 10 bases lay in between. Germline V gives CDR1 MDHEN, CDR2 SYDVKM. The CDR3 sequence is 13 residues long. The CDR3 protein is CASSSMGGYEQYF. The DNA for the CDR3 is TGTGCCAGCAGTTCCATGGGGGGCTACGAGCAGTACTTC.

This clone was seen more than once but under ten times. The J gene is TRBJ2-2, the V gene TRBV5-1, with 7 nucleotides matching TRBD2. In germline, CDR1 is SGHRS, CDR2 YFSETQ. Trimming took 4 bases from V and 1 from J; bases not matched to a gene: 13. The CDR3 has 18 amino acids. CDR3 in DNA: TGCGCCAGCAGCCCACCCCCCCAGCGGGGATTGAACACCGGGGAGCTGTTTTTT. Translation: CASSPPPQRGLNTGELFF.

The CDR3 sequence: CASSLGLAGDEQFF. The CDR3 DNA sequence: TGTGCCAGCAGTCTAGGACTAGCGGGCGATGAGCAGTTCTTC. The V and J genes are TRBV28 and TRBJ2-1; 11 nucleotides line up with TRBD2. Germline V gene lookup returns CDR1 MDHEN and CDR2 SYDVKM. Unmatched junction bases numbered 5, after V lost 5 bases and J lost 8 bases. The CDR3 totals 14 residues.

The chain links TRBV16 to TRBJ1-5, with 7 bases that match TRBD1. Per germline, CDR1 KGHSY and CDR2 FQNENV. V gave up 3 bases and J gave up 5 bases; unmatched junction bases: 7. The CDR3 extends over 15 amino acids. CDR3 sequence reads: CASSHPRDRDQPQHF. DNA of the CDR3: TGTGCCAGCAGCCACCCCCGGGACAGAGATCAGCCCCAGCATTTT.

The chain uses TRBV4-1 and TRBJ2-7, with TRBD2 identical over 8 bases. This CDR3 region has 15 residues. Germline V lookup: CDR1 MGHRA, CDR2 YSYEKL. V lost 4 bases, J lost 3 bases, and 8 bases stayed unmatched. CDR3 in amino acids: CASSRERELIYEQYF. DNA of the CDR3: TGCGCCAGCAGCCGGGAGCGGGAGCTGATCTACGAGCAGTACTTC.